This T cell receptor (beta chain) was recorded in a study of technical replicates of blood from a handful of donors. TCRdb keeps only in-frame clones here, not all; method: immunoSEQ multiplex PCR. Of about 70,000 clones in the sample, 90% to 95% are singletons; the top ten hold over 0.35%. Sequencing was performed on T cells isolated from PBMCs. The TCR was taken from a human donor in good health.

CDR3 in amino acids: CASSEYAGTVYEQYF. CDR3 DNA: TGCGCCAGCAGCGAATACGCCGGGACAGTCTACGAGCAGTACTTC. This chain connects TRBV10-2 to TRBJ2-7; 7 bases fit TRBD1. Trimming removed 6 bases from V and 3 bases from J; junction bases left unmatched: 11. Germline V lookup: CDR1 WSHSY, CDR2 SAAADI. The CDR3 runs 15 residues.